Listed below are T cell receptor beta chains from one sample, sequenced in a study of OX40 agonist ivuxolimab in advanced cancers. TCRdb's copy holds only in-frame clones and misses some; the assay was immunoSEQ multiplex PCR. The data contain 75,000 to 80,000 clones, 85% to 95% of them singletons. The sample consisted of CD4+ or CD8+ T cells sorted from blood, taken in a trial of the OX40 agonist ivuxolimab. Every receptor here comes from an adult with an advanced solid tumor such as melanoma, head and neck, liver or kidney cancer. The CDR3 runs from the conserved cysteine through the conserved F or W. The order of the fields is clone size, V gene, J gene, D gene, CDR3 DNA, CDR3 protein. A D gene is named only where the DNA matches it firmly. Clone size, where shown, is once, few, many, or a class for clones that have expanded.

clone size: -
V gene: TRBV5-5
J gene: TRBJ2-1
D gene: -
CDR3 DNA: TGTGCCAGCAGCTTGGAGTTGTCTTCTCTGGGTGGCAATGAGCAGTTCTTC
CDR3 protein: CASSLELSSLGGNEQFF

clone size: -
V gene: TRBV6-6
J gene: TRBJ2-7
D gene: -
CDR3 DNA: TGTGCCAGCAGTGGGGCCCTAAGCTCCTACGAGCAGTACTTC
CDR3 protein: CASSGALSSYEQYF

clone size: once
V gene: TRBV5-8
J gene: TRBJ2-1
D gene: -
CDR3 DNA: TGTGCCAGCCACCAAGTCTCCCTCTACAATGAGCAGTTCTTC
CDR3 protein: CASHQVSLYNEQFF

clone size: -
V gene: TRBV7-2
J gene: TRBJ2-1
D gene: -
CDR3 DNA: TGTGCCAGCAGCCGAGGACTCTCCGCCTACAATGAGCAGTTCTTC
CDR3 protein: CASSRGLSAYNEQFF

clone size: -
V gene: TRBV29-1
J gene: TRBJ2-1
D gene: -
CDR3 DNA: TGCAGCGTTGACCGACAGGCGCTCTACAATGAGCAGTTCTTC
CDR3 protein: CSVDRQALYNEQFF

clone size: -
V gene: TRBV15
J gene: TRBJ2-2
D gene: -
CDR3 DNA: TGTGCCACCAGCAGAGCCTGGCAGGGAACCGGGGAGCTGTTTTTT
CDR3 protein: CATSRAWQGTGELFF

clone size: -
V gene: TRBV5-8
J gene: TRBJ1-1
D gene: TRBD1
CDR3 DNA: TGTGCCAGCAGCTCACCTTACTTACAGGGGCGGAACACTGAAGCTTTCTTT
CDR3 protein: CASSSPYLQGRNTEAFF

clone size: -
V gene: TRBV6-5
J gene: TRBJ1-6
D gene: -
CDR3 DNA: TGTGCCAGCAGCCTACCCCCTCCTGGTTCACCCCTCCACTTT
CDR3 protein: CASSLPPPGSPLHF

clone size: -
V gene: TRBV5-6
J gene: TRBJ2-7
D gene: -
CDR3 DNA: TGTGCCAGCAGCACCTCCTACGAGCAGTACTTC
CDR3 protein: CASSTSYEQYF

clone size: -
V gene: TRBV4-1
J gene: TRBJ1-2
D gene: -
CDR3 DNA: TGCGCCAGCAGCCAAGATTTAATCGTTGATAATAACTATGGCTACACCTTC
CDR3 protein: CASSQDLIVDNNYGYTF

clone size: -
V gene: TRBV20-1
J gene: TRBJ2-7
D gene: -
CDR3 DNA: TGCAGTGCTAGAGAAGTGAGCGAGCAGTACTTC
CDR3 protein: CSAREVSEQYF

clone size: -
V gene: TRBV19
J gene: TRBJ1-5
D gene: -
CDR3 DNA: TGTGCCAGTAGTATCTACATCCGATATAGCAATCAGCCCCAGCATTTT
CDR3 protein: CASSIYIRYSNQPQHF

clone size: -
V gene: TRBV7-6
J gene: TRBJ1-4
D gene: -
CDR3 DNA: TGTGCCAGCAGCTTAGCGGGTGGCGGGACACCTAATGAAAAACTGTTTTTT
CDR3 protein: CASSLAGGGTPNEKLFF

clone size: -
V gene: TRBV27
J gene: TRBJ1-5
D gene: -
CDR3 DNA: TGTGCCAGCAGCCTCAGGGAGGGGGGTCAGCCCCAGCATTTT
CDR3 protein: CASSLREGGQPQHF

clone size: -
V gene: TRBV6-5
J gene: TRBJ1-1
D gene: -
CDR3 DNA: TGTGCCAGCAGTTACCGTTCAGGGACCACTGAAGCTTTCTTT
CDR3 protein: CASSYRSGTTEAFF

clone size: -
V gene: TRBV7-9
J gene: TRBJ1-1
D gene: -
CDR3 DNA: TGTGCCAGCGCCTTGGGGCAGATCCAGGGAGCTTTCTTT
CDR3 protein: CASALGQIQGAFF

clone size: -
V gene: TRBV27
J gene: TRBJ1-6
D gene: -
CDR3 DNA: TGTGCCAGCAGTTTCTCCGGGGCTGGGAGTTCACCCCTCCACTTT
CDR3 protein: CASSFSGAGSSPLHF

clone size: -
V gene: TRBV19
J gene: TRBJ1-5
D gene: -
CDR3 DNA: TGTGCCAGTACCCCCGCGAGCAATCAGCCCCAGCATTTT
CDR3 protein: CASTPASNQPQHF

clone size: -
V gene: TRBV6-6
J gene: TRBJ2-1
D gene: -
CDR3 DNA: TGTGCCAGCAGTTATGGAGTCTACTCCTACAATGAGCAGTTCTTC
CDR3 protein: CASSYGVYSYNEQFF

clone size: -
V gene: TRBV7-9
J gene: TRBJ2-7
D gene: TRBD1
CDR3 DNA: TGTGCCAGCAGCGCGACGGGACAGGGGGCCTACGAGCAGTACTTC
CDR3 protein: CASSATGQGAYEQYF

clone size: -
V gene: TRBV10-1
J gene: TRBJ2-1
D gene: -
CDR3 DNA: TGCGCCAGCAGTGAGTCAGGTTATGAGCAGTTCTTC
CDR3 protein: CASSESGYEQFF

clone size: -
V gene: TRBV6-4
J gene: TRBJ1-4
D gene: TRBD1
CDR3 DNA: TGTGCCAGCACCCGACAGGGGGCGAATAAAGAAAAACTGTTTTTT
CDR3 protein: CASTRQGANKEKLFF

clone size: -
V gene: TRBV28
J gene: TRBJ2-7
D gene: TRBD2
CDR3 DNA: TGTGCCAGCAGTCAATGGACTAGCGGGAGGAATGGGTACGAGCAGTACTTC
CDR3 protein: CASSQWTSGRNGYEQYF

clone size: -
V gene: TRBV5-4
J gene: TRBJ1-3
D gene: -
CDR3 DNA: TGTGCCAGCAGCTTGCGGGGGCGCCCTGGAAACACCATATATTTT
CDR3 protein: CASSLRGRPGNTIYF

clone size: -
V gene: TRBV7-9
J gene: TRBJ2-7
D gene: -
CDR3 DNA: TGTGCCAGCAGCCCCACAGAATGGGCTCGGGTTTCCTTC
CDR3 protein: CASSPTEWARVSF

clone size: -
V gene: TRBV19
J gene: TRBJ2-1
D gene: TRBD2
CDR3 DNA: TGTGCCAGTAGCACCGGGACTAGCGGCCACAATGAGCAGTTCTTC
CDR3 protein: CASSTGTSGHNEQFF

clone size: -
V gene: TRBV6-5
J gene: TRBJ2-3
D gene: TRBD2
CDR3 DNA: TGTGCCAGCAGTTACGGCGGGGGGGGAGATACGCAGTATTTT
CDR3 protein: CASSYGGGGDTQYF

clone size: -
V gene: TRBV13
J gene: TRBJ2-5
D gene: TRBD1
CDR3 DNA: TGTGCCAGCAGGCACAGGGGTCATGGGTACCAAGAGACCCAGTACTTC
CDR3 protein: CASRHRGHGYQETQYF

clone size: -
V gene: TRBV7-8
J gene: TRBJ2-1
D gene: -
CDR3 DNA: TGTGCCAGCAGCGAGGGGACGAATGAGCAGTTCTTC
CDR3 protein: CASSEGTNEQFF

clone size: -
V gene: TRBV7-3
J gene: TRBJ2-3
D gene: -
CDR3 DNA: TGTGCCAGCAGCTTATTAGCGGAAACAGATACGCAGTATTTT
CDR3 protein: CASSLLAETDTQYF

clone size: -
V gene: TRBV2
J gene: TRBJ1-1
D gene: -
CDR3 DNA: TGTGCCAGCAGTGTGGGGGACATGAACACTGAAGCTTTCTTT
CDR3 protein: CASSVGDMNTEAFF

clone size: -
V gene: TRBV4-3
J gene: TRBJ2-7
D gene: -
CDR3 DNA: TGCGCCAGCAGCCAAGATGGACCTCTCGCGGGTTCCTACGAGCAGTACTTC
CDR3 protein: CASSQDGPLAGSYEQYF

clone size: -
V gene: TRBV7-9
J gene: TRBJ1-1
D gene: TRBD1
CDR3 DNA: TGTGCCAGCAGCTTAACAGGGGGTAACACTGAAGCTTTCTTT
CDR3 protein: CASSLTGGNTEAFF

clone size: -
V gene: TRBV4-3
J gene: TRBJ1-4
D gene: -
CDR3 DNA: TGCGCCAGCAGCCAAGACGGTCAGCGAAATGAAAAACTGTTTTTT
CDR3 protein: CASSQDGQRNEKLFF

clone size: -
V gene: TRBV6-5
J gene: TRBJ1-5
D gene: -
CDR3 DNA: TGTGCCAGCCGCCAGGGGATGGGCACGAGTCAGCCCCAGCATTTT
CDR3 protein: CASRQGMGTSQPQHF

clone size: -
V gene: TRBV2
J gene: TRBJ2-7
D gene: -
CDR3 DNA: TGTGCCAGCACCCTCGGACTGGAGGAGCAGTACTTC
CDR3 protein: CASTLGLEEQYF

clone size: -
V gene: TRBV29-1
J gene: TRBJ2-1
D gene: -
CDR3 DNA: TGCAGCTTAAATACAAAGGAGGATGAGCAGTTCTTC
CDR3 protein: CSLNTKEDEQFF

clone size: -
V gene: TRBV27
J gene: TRBJ2-7
D gene: -
CDR3 DNA: TGTGCCAGCAGTTTATGGGTTGGGTCCAACTACGAGCAGTACTTC
CDR3 protein: CASSLWVGSNYEQYF

clone size: -
V gene: TRBV7-9
J gene: TRBJ2-7
D gene: -
CDR3 DNA: TGTGCCAGCAGCTTAAGACCGGGGATCTACTACGAGCAGTACTTC
CDR3 protein: CASSLRPGIYYEQYF

clone size: -
V gene: TRBV2
J gene: TRBJ2-2
D gene: -
CDR3 DNA: TGTGCCAGCAGTGACCCCAGAAACACCGGGGAGCTGTTTTTT
CDR3 protein: CASSDPRNTGELFF

clone size: -
V gene: TRBV19
J gene: TRBJ2-7
D gene: TRBD1
CDR3 DNA: TGTGCCAGTAGTGTCTCCGGGACAGGGTCCTACGAGCAGTACTTC
CDR3 protein: CASSVSGTGSYEQYF

clone size: -
V gene: TRBV28
J gene: TRBJ2-3
D gene: -
CDR3 DNA: TGTGCCAGCAGAGCCACGGGGCTGGGCACAGATACGCAGTATTTT
CDR3 protein: CASRATGLGTDTQYF

clone size: few
V gene: TRBV7-9
J gene: TRBJ2-7
D gene: TRBD2
CDR3 DNA: TGTGCCAGCAGCTGGACGTCTAGCGGGGAAACCTACGAGCAGTACTTC
CDR3 protein: CASSWTSSGETYEQYF

clone size: -
V gene: TRBV9
J gene: TRBJ2-7
D gene: TRBD2
CDR3 DNA: TGTGCCAGCAGCCCACTCGCGGGCGGGGGGACCTACGAGCAGTACTTC
CDR3 protein: CASSPLAGGGTYEQYF

clone size: -
V gene: TRBV9
J gene: TRBJ2-1
D gene: TRBD2
CDR3 DNA: TGTGCCTCCCAGAGCGGGAGATCCTACAATGAGCAGTTCTTC
CDR3 protein: CASQSGRSYNEQFF

clone size: -
V gene: TRBV7-9
J gene: TRBJ1-3
D gene: -
CDR3 DNA: TGTGCCAGCAGCTTATGGGTCGGGAGGACAGTTGGAAACACCATATATTTT
CDR3 protein: CASSLWVGRTVGNTIYF

clone size: once
V gene: TRBV7-7
J gene: TRBJ2-5
D gene: -
CDR3 DNA: TGTGCCAGCAGCTTAATGGACAGTGGAGCGGAGACCCAGTACTTC
CDR3 protein: CASSLMDSGAETQYF

clone size: -
V gene: TRBV27
J gene: TRBJ1-2
D gene: -
CDR3 DNA: TGTGCCAGCAGTTTAGGGGGGGCCAGCTATGGCTACACCTTC
CDR3 protein: CASSLGGASYGYTF

clone size: -
V gene: TRBV27
J gene: TRBJ2-7
D gene: -
CDR3 DNA: TGTGCCAGCACCATAGGGAGCGCTCTTGCCTACGAGCAGTACTTC
CDR3 protein: CASTIGSALAYEQYF

clone size: -
V gene: TRBV16
J gene: TRBJ2-1
D gene: -
CDR3 DNA: TGTGCCAGCAGCCAAGGGCTAGGCCGATACAATGAGCAGTTCTTC
CDR3 protein: CASSQGLGRYNEQFF

clone size: -
V gene: TRBV6-1
J gene: TRBJ2-3
D gene: TRBD2
CDR3 DNA: TGTGCCAGCAGTGAAAGAGCGGGAGGGGGCACAGATACGCAGTATTTT
CDR3 protein: CASSERAGGGTDTQYF

clone size: -
V gene: TRBV2
J gene: TRBJ2-1
D gene: TRBD2
CDR3 DNA: TGTGCCAGCAGAGAGCAAGCGGGGGGACTCAGCTCCTACAATGAGCAGTTCTTC
CDR3 protein: CASREQAGGLSSYNEQFF

clone size: -
V gene: TRBV28
J gene: TRBJ2-7
D gene: -
CDR3 DNA: TGTGCCAGCAGTCCCCTACGGGAAGAGTACGAGCAGTACTTC
CDR3 protein: CASSPLREEYEQYF

clone size: -
V gene: TRBV7-2
J gene: TRBJ2-3
D gene: TRBD2
CDR3 DNA: TGTGCCAGCAGCTCCATCGGTGGCGGGGGGCGTCTTAGTACGCAGTATTTT
CDR3 protein: CASSSIGGGGRLSTQYF

clone size: -
V gene: TRBV14
J gene: TRBJ1-3
D gene: -
CDR3 DNA: TGTGCCAGCAGCCAAATCTCAAACACCATATATTTT
CDR3 protein: CASSQISNTIYF

clone size: -
V gene: TRBV5-6
J gene: TRBJ2-7
D gene: -
CDR3 DNA: TGTGCCAGCAGCTCGGGGACGGTTACCTACGAGCAGTACTTC
CDR3 protein: CASSSGTVTYEQYF

clone size: once
V gene: TRBV27
J gene: TRBJ2-5
D gene: TRBD1
CDR3 DNA: TGTGCCAGCAGTTTATCCGCCCGGGACAGGGGAATTAGAGAGACCCAGTACTTC
CDR3 protein: CASSLSARDRGIRETQYF

clone size: -
V gene: TRBV6-5
J gene: TRBJ2-3
D gene: -
CDR3 DNA: TGTGCCAGCAGTTACGCGAGTCAGACCGTAGCCTATACGCAGTATTTT
CDR3 protein: CASSYASQTVAYTQYF

clone size: once
V gene: TRBV7-9
J gene: TRBJ2-5
D gene: TRBD1
CDR3 DNA: TGTGCCAGCAGCTTAGCACAGGGGCCCACCCAAGAGACCCAGTACTTC
CDR3 protein: CASSLAQGPTQETQYF

clone size: -
V gene: TRBV2
J gene: TRBJ2-1
D gene: TRBD2
CDR3 DNA: TGTGCCAGCAGTCCTCTACTAGCGGGAGGGGAGAATGAGCAGTTCTTC
CDR3 protein: CASSPLLAGGENEQFF